These T cell receptor beta chains were read from a single sample in a study of blood T cell repertoires in COVID-19. Clones were read by immunoSEQ multiplex PCR, and TCRdb kept only the in-frame ones, dropping some. The sample has approximately 46,000 clones, around 85% seen once. Sequencing was performed on peripheral blood. The receptors were sampled from a man in his fifties or sixties with acute or convalescent COVID-19. CDR3s include the opening cysteine and the closing phenylalanine or tryptophan. D genes are given only for firm matches. Some rows have no size entry. The others give once, few or many, or a class for an expanded clone.

CDR3nt,CDR3aa,v_gene,j_gene,abundance,d_gene
TGTGCCAGCAGTCGCCTAGGCGTTTCGTACCAAGAGACCCAGTACTTC,CASSRLGVSYQETQYF,TRBV6-2/TRBV6-3,TRBJ2-5,NA,NA
TGTGCCAGCAGTGAAACACCCCGCGGCGGGGAGCTGTTTTTT,CASSETPRGGELFF,TRBV2,TRBJ2-2,NA,NA
TGTGCCAGCAGCCATAACACAGGGGCGGTCCGTCACTCTGGGGCCAACGTCCTGACTTTC,CASSHNTGAVRHSGANVLTF,TRBV4-2,TRBJ2-6,NA,TRBD1
TGTGCCAGCAGCCCGGGACTAGCGGGAAGAGAGCAGTTCTTC,CASSPGLAGREQFF,TRBV14,TRBJ2-1,NA,TRBD2
TGTGCCAGCAGTTTATCTCAGGGATATAGCAATCAGCCCCAGCATTTT,CASSLSQGYSNQPQHF,TRBV27,TRBJ1-5,NA,NA
TGTGCCACCAGCAGGAGAGGAGCGGGAGGATCAAATGAGCAGTTCTTC,CATSRRGAGGSNEQFF,TRBV15,TRBJ2-1,NA,TRBD2
TGCGCCAGCAGTGATCTAGCGGGGGGTTCCTACAATGAGCAGTTCTTC,CASSDLAGGSYNEQFF,TRBV10-1,TRBJ2-1,NA,TRBD2
TGTGCCAGCACGTTCTCTAGGTTAATGAACACTGAAGCTTTCTTT,CASTFSRLMNTEAFF,TRBV18,TRBJ1-1,NA,NA
TGTGCCAGCAGCGTAGCCCCGCGGGGGGAGTCCTACAATGAGCAGTTCTTC,CASSVAPRGESYNEQFF,TRBV9,TRBJ2-1,NA,TRBD2
TGTGCCAGCAGCTTACGGGGGGCCTCCTACAATGAGCAGTTCTTC,CASSLRGASYNEQFF,TRBV7-3,TRBJ2-1,NA,NA
TGCGCCAGCAGCCTTGCCCTAGCTTACGAGCAGTACTTC,CASSLALAYEQYF,TRBV5-1,TRBJ2-7,few,NA
TGTGCCAGCAGTTTTACGACCGGGACAGGGAAGAGCGAGCAGTACTTC,CASSFTTGTGKSEQYF,TRBV27,TRBJ2-7,NA,TRBD1
TGTGCCAGCTCACCGTCCGGTGAGCTTGAAAAACTGTTTTTT,CASSPSGELEKLFF,TRBV18,TRBJ1-4,NA,NA
TGTGCCAGCAGTGGGACTGGGACAGATACGCAGTATTTT,CASSGTGTDTQYF,TRBV2,TRBJ2-3,NA,NA
TGCGCCAGCAGTATCCCTGGAGACACCATATATTTT,CASSIPGDTIYF,TRBV5-1,TRBJ1-3,NA,NA
TGTGCCAGCAGCTACGGGACAGGGGAGGGCTACACCTTC,CASSYGTGEGYTF,TRBV12-3/TRBV12-4,TRBJ1-2,NA,TRBD1
TGTGCCAGCAGCCGATTCCTTGGCGGGAGGGCCCGGGGGAGCACAGATACGCAGTATTTT,CASSRFLGGRARGSTDTQYF,TRBV3-1/TRBV3-2,TRBJ2-3,NA,TRBD2
TGTGCCAGCAGTTCCCAACACGGGGGTTTTGGCTATGGCTACACCTTC,CASSSQHGGFGYGYTF,TRBV28,TRBJ1-2,NA,NA
TGCGCCAGCAGCTGGGGGACAGTCGGTACTAATGAAAAACTGTTTTTT,CASSWGTVGTNEKLFF,TRBV5-1,TRBJ1-4,NA,TRBD1
TGTGCCAGCAGTCTAGGACTAGCGCCGTACTTC,CASSLGLAPYF,TRBV12-3/TRBV12-4,TRBJ2-7,few,TRBD2
TGTGCCAGCAGCTTGTTGCAGGGTCCGAGCTCTGGAAACACCATATATTTT,CASSLLQGPSSGNTIYF,TRBV5-8,TRBJ1-3,NA,NA
TGTGCCAGCAGTTACTATAGACCGGGTGCCGACGAGCAGTACTTC,CASSYYRPGADEQYF,TRBV6-6,TRBJ2-7,NA,NA
TGCGCCAGCAGCTTGGGGGGGACAGGGTCCCTTGAAGCTTTCTTT,CASSLGGTGSLEAFF,TRBV5-1,TRBJ1-1,NA,TRBD1
TGTGCCAGCAGTGAGTACTCGGGTAACAGGTTGCGAGAAAAACTGTTTTTT,CASSEYSGNRLREKLFF,TRBV6-1,TRBJ1-4,NA,NA
TGTGCTAGTGGAACGGCGGGGTCCTATGGCTACACCTTC,CASGTAGSYGYTF,TRBV12-5,TRBJ1-2,NA,NA
TGCGCCAGCAGTCAATCAGAGACCCCGGGAGGGGTCTATGGCTACACCTTC,CASSQSETPGGVYGYTF,TRBV23-1,TRBJ1-2,NA,NA
TGTGCCAGCAGTCTGGACAAAGATAATTCACCCCTCCACTTT,CASSLDKDNSPLHF,TRBV28,TRBJ1-6,NA,NA
TGTGCCAGCAGCCAAGATTGGCTAGCGGGACAGCCCGGGGAGCTGTTTTTT,CASSQDWLAGQPGELFF,TRBV3-1/TRBV3-2,TRBJ2-2,NA,TRBD2
TGTGCCAGCAGTCGGTTAGGGCGGGGACAGGGGGCGCGAGGCTATGGCTACACCTTC,CASSRLGRGQGARGYGYTF,TRBV2,TRBJ1-2,NA,TRBD1
TGTGCCAGCAGTCAGACGTTATCGGGGGATACGCAGTATTTT,CASSQTLSGDTQYF,TRBV2,TRBJ2-3,NA,NA
TGTGCCAGTGCGGCCACGGGAGCCAAAAACATTCAGTACTTC,CASAATGAKNIQYF,TRBV19,TRBJ2-4,NA,NA
TGTGCCACCAGTGAGCCCGACTTCGCCGACACAGATACGCAGTATTTT,CATSEPDFADTDTQYF,TRBV24-1,TRBJ2-3,NA,NA
TGTGCCATCGTTAACGCGGGGCGAAACACCATATATTTT,CAIVNAGRNTIYF,TRBV28,TRBJ1-3,NA,NA
TGTGCCTGGGGGTCCTACTATGGCTACACCTTC,CAWGSYYGYTF,TRBV30,TRBJ1-2,once,NA
TGTGCCATCAGTGAGCAGCCTACTACGACTAGCCAGCCCCAGCATTTT,CAISEQPTTTSQPQHF,TRBV10-3,TRBJ1-5,NA,NA
TGTGCCAGCAGCCGCGTACCTTCGATTAGGATGGAGGAAAAACTGTTTTTT,CASSRVPSIRMEEKLFF,TRBV3-1/TRBV3-2,TRBJ1-4,once,NA
TGTGCCAGCAGTTTAGGTCTACCGGGGAATGAAAAACTGTTTTTT,CASSLGLPGNEKLFF,TRBV7-9,TRBJ1-4,NA,NA
TGTGCCAGCAGTTACTCTAGGAGCTCCTCTGGAAACACCATATATTTT,CASSYSRSSSGNTIYF,TRBV6-5,TRBJ1-3,NA,NA
TGTGCCAGCAGTTCCTCCGGGACAGGGACCTACTATGGCTACACCTTC,CASSSSGTGTYYGYTF,TRBV27,TRBJ1-2,NA,TRBD1
TGTGCCAGCAGCTCCCAGGCGGGCGGGGAGCTGTTTTTT,CASSSQAGGELFF,TRBV7-9,TRBJ2-2,NA,NA
TGTGCCAGCAGTGCCCTAGCGAGCTCCTACAATGAGCAGTTCTTC,CASSALASSYNEQFF,TRBV27,TRBJ2-1,NA,NA
TGTGCCAGCTCTAGCGGGAGTGGGGTTCAAGAGACCCAGTACTTC,CASSSGSGVQETQYF,TRBV9,TRBJ2-5,NA,TRBD2
TGTGCCAGTAGTATGGGTCGGAGAATCCGGGACAGGGTCTCGGGGGAGCTGTTTTTT,CASSMGRRIRDRVSGELFF,TRBV19,TRBJ2-2,NA,TRBD1
TGTGCCAGCTCAAGGACAGGGGGCACAGATACGCAGTATTTT,CASSRTGGTDTQYF,TRBV18,TRBJ2-3,NA,TRBD1
TGTGCCATCAGTCGAGACAGGGCTAATTCACCCCTCCACTTT,CAISRDRANSPLHF,TRBV10-3,TRBJ1-6,few,TRBD1
TGTGCCAGTAAACAGGGGGCAGCCAAAAACATTCAGTACTTC,CASKQGAAKNIQYF,TRBV19,TRBJ2-4,NA,TRBD1
TGTGCCAGCAGTCTGCCCACAGAGACTAACTATGGCTACACCTTC,CASSLPTETNYGYTF,TRBV28,TRBJ1-2,NA,NA
TGTGCCAGTAGTATGAGGCGGGGCCATAATCAGCCCCAGCATTTT,CASSMRRGHNQPQHF,TRBV19,TRBJ1-5,NA,NA
TGTGCCAGCAGCGCCCAGGGAGGGTCTGGAAACACCATATATTTT,CASSAQGGSGNTIYF,TRBV7-3,TRBJ1-3,NA,NA
TGTGCCAGCAGCTTAGTCAGGGTCGGAAACACCATATATTTT,CASSLVRVGNTIYF,TRBV11-2,TRBJ1-3,NA,NA
TGTGCCAGTAGTAGCCCGGGACTAGCGGGAGGCTCCGGGGAGCTGTTTTTT,CASSSPGLAGGSGELFF,TRBV19,TRBJ2-2,NA,TRBD2
TGTGCCGGAAAATACAGGGCAGCTCAGCCCCAGCATTTT,CAGKYRAAQPQHF,TRBV27,TRBJ1-5,once,NA
TGTGCCAGCAGCCAACGGGCCTTCGGGGATGAGCAGTTCTTC,CASSQRAFGDEQFF,TRBV3-1/TRBV3-2,TRBJ2-1,NA,NA
TGCGCCAGCAGCACGGGGACCGGGGGCAATGAGCAGTTCTTC,CASSTGTGGNEQFF,TRBV5-1,TRBJ2-1,NA,NA
TGTGCCACCAGTCGGGGGGTAGGTTCCTACAATGAGCAGTTCTTC,CATSRGVGSYNEQFF,TRBV24-1,TRBJ2-1,NA,TRBD2
TGCGCCAGCAGCTTGGAAGCGAACACTGAAGCTTTCTTT,CASSLEANTEAFF,TRBV5-1,TRBJ1-1,NA,NA
TGTGCCGGGACTAGCGGTCCTACAGATACGCAGTATTTT,CAGTSGPTDTQYF,TRBV18,TRBJ2-3,NA,TRBD2
TGCGCCAGCAGCTTACGTCTAGCGGGAGAGGTCACCGGGGAGCTGTTTTTT,CASSLRLAGEVTGELFF,TRBV5-1,TRBJ2-2,NA,TRBD2
TGCAGCGCCAGGGGACTAGCGGGAGGGCCTAGTGAGCAGTTCTTC,CSARGLAGGPSEQFF,TRBV29-1,TRBJ2-1,few,TRBD2